Listed below are T cell receptor beta chains from one sample, sequenced in a study of identifying expanded T cells in peripheral blood. Libraries were prepared by immunoSEQ multiplex PCR; TCRdb keeps only in-frame clonotypes and omits some of them. This table holds 81,000 or so clones, 80% to 85% found once. Sequences were obtained from blood. The receptors come from a person aged 18 to 70 in good health. CDR3s include the opening cysteine and the closing phenylalanine or tryptophan. Fields, in order: V gene, clone size, D gene, J gene, CDR3 DNA, CDR3 protein. The D gene is left open where the match is weak. Not every row has a clone size; where given, it reads once, few, many or a size class.

v_call: TRBV18; clone_size: NA; d_call: TRBD2; j_call: TRBJ2-3; cdr3_nt: TGTGCCAGCTCACCTGCTAGCGGAACAGATACGCAGTATTTT; cdr3_aa: CASSPASGTDTQYF
v_call: TRBV28; clone_size: NA; d_call: NA; j_call: TRBJ2-1; cdr3_nt: TGTGCCAGCAGGACGAGACGAACGGTGAAGGGTCCTGAGCAGTTCTTC; cdr3_aa: CASRTRRTVKGPEQFF
v_call: TRBV18; clone_size: NA; d_call: TRBD2; j_call: TRBJ2-3; cdr3_nt: TGTGCCAGCTCAGGAACCGGGACTAGGGCAGATACGCAGTATTTT; cdr3_aa: CASSGTGTRADTQYF
v_call: TRBV14; clone_size: NA; d_call: NA; j_call: TRBJ1-5; cdr3_nt: TGTGCCAGCAGCCAGGGGGGAGGCAATCAGCCCCAGCATTTT; cdr3_aa: CASSQGGGNQPQHF
v_call: TRBV6-5; clone_size: NA; d_call: NA; j_call: TRBJ2-3; cdr3_nt: TGTGCCAGCAGTTACGCGGCTAGCAGCACAGATACGCAGTATTTT; cdr3_aa: CASSYAASSTDTQYF
v_call: TRBV7-7; clone_size: NA; d_call: TRBD1; j_call: TRBJ2-2; cdr3_nt: TGTGCTAGCAGCAGCACACAGGGGGCGAACACCGGGGAGCTGTTTTTT; cdr3_aa: CASSSTQGANTGELFF
v_call: TRBV30; clone_size: once; d_call: NA; j_call: TRBJ1-1; cdr3_nt: TGTGCCTGGAGTGTACTATCGCCGAACACTGAAGCTTTCTTT; cdr3_aa: CAWSVLSPNTEAFF
v_call: TRBV5-1; clone_size: NA; d_call: NA; j_call: TRBJ1-1; cdr3_nt: TGCGCCAGCAGCTTGGGGGTGGGGACAGAAGCTTTCTTT; cdr3_aa: CASSLGVGTEAFF
v_call: TRBV4-1; clone_size: NA; d_call: TRBD2; j_call: TRBJ2-7; cdr3_nt: TGCGCCAGCAGCCAAGCGACTAGCGGGAGCTTCTACGAGCAGTACTTC; cdr3_aa: CASSQATSGSFYEQYF
v_call: TRBV9; clone_size: NA; d_call: TRBD1; j_call: TRBJ1-3; cdr3_nt: TGTGCCAGCAGTTTACAGGGGCTGGCTGGAAACACCATATATTTT; cdr3_aa: CASSLQGLAGNTIYF
v_call: TRBV20-1; clone_size: NA; d_call: NA; j_call: TRBJ2-1; cdr3_nt: TGCAGTTGGTATGTAAATGAGCAGTTCTTC; cdr3_aa: CSWYVNEQFF
v_call: TRBV9; clone_size: NA; d_call: TRBD2; j_call: TRBJ2-1; cdr3_nt: TGTGCCAGCAGCGTTGAGAGGGGGACTAGCCTCAATGAGCAGTTCTTC; cdr3_aa: CASSVERGTSLNEQFF
v_call: TRBV19; clone_size: NA; d_call: NA; j_call: TRBJ2-3; cdr3_nt: TGTGCCAGTAGTGGACGGACTGCCGCGCCTCCGGATACGCAGTATTTT; cdr3_aa: CASSGRTAAPPDTQYF
v_call: TRBV11-3; clone_size: NA; d_call: TRBD2; j_call: TRBJ2-7; cdr3_nt: TGTGCCAGCAGCCAACTAGCGGGGACCGAGCAGTACTTC; cdr3_aa: CASSQLAGTEQYF
v_call: TRBV7-2; clone_size: few; d_call: NA; j_call: TRBJ1-1; cdr3_nt: TGTGCCAGCAGCTTCTCCTCGGAGAACACTGAAGCTTTCTTT; cdr3_aa: CASSFSSENTEAFF
v_call: TRBV18; clone_size: NA; d_call: TRBD2; j_call: TRBJ2-7; cdr3_nt: TGTGCCAGCTCACCACCGGCGGGAGGATTCTTTTACGAGCAATACTTC; cdr3_aa: CASSPPAGGFFYEQYF
v_call: TRBV29-1; clone_size: NA; d_call: NA; j_call: TRBJ2-2; cdr3_nt: TGCAGCGTAAAAGAGACGGGGACAACGAACACCGGGGAGCTGTTTTTT; cdr3_aa: CSVKETGTTNTGELFF
v_call: TRBV29-1; clone_size: NA; d_call: TRBD1; j_call: TRBJ1-2; cdr3_nt: TGCAGCGTTGAACGACAGGGGGCTGGGGGCTACACCTTC; cdr3_aa: CSVERQGAGGYTF
v_call: TRBV9; clone_size: few; d_call: NA; j_call: TRBJ1-1; cdr3_nt: TGTGCCAGCAGCTTACAGGGAAACACTGAAGCTTTCTTT; cdr3_aa: CASSLQGNTEAFF
v_call: TRBV7-9; clone_size: NA; d_call: NA; j_call: TRBJ2-5; cdr3_nt: TGTGCCAGCAGCTTAGAAGGCCTTACTAGTGGGGAGACCCAGTACTTC; cdr3_aa: CASSLEGLTSGETQYF
v_call: TRBV5-6; clone_size: NA; d_call: TRBD1; j_call: TRBJ2-7; cdr3_nt: TGTGCCAGCAGCCCCGGACAGGGGCCCAACGAGCAGTACTTC; cdr3_aa: CASSPGQGPNEQYF
v_call: TRBV6-5; clone_size: NA; d_call: NA; j_call: TRBJ2-7; cdr3_nt: TGTGCCAGCGCCAGACTTAGCGTCCCCCTAAAGGAGCAGTACTTC; cdr3_aa: CASARLSVPLKEQYF
v_call: TRBV4-2; clone_size: NA; d_call: NA; j_call: TRBJ2-1; cdr3_nt: TGTGCCAGCAGCCAAGATGGGTACAATGAGCAGTTCTTC; cdr3_aa: CASSQDGYNEQFF
v_call: TRBV30; clone_size: medium-sized; d_call: NA; j_call: TRBJ1-1; cdr3_nt: TGTGCCTGGGAACAGGGAATCAACACTGAAGCTTTCTTT; cdr3_aa: CAWEQGINTEAFF
v_call: TRBV7-2; clone_size: NA; d_call: NA; j_call: TRBJ1-3; cdr3_nt: TGTGCCAGCAGCTTAGTTCCCGGACCCCTATATTTT; cdr3_aa: CASSLVPGPLYF
v_call: TRBV19; clone_size: NA; d_call: TRBD2; j_call: TRBJ2-3; cdr3_nt: TGTGCCAGTAACCCGGGAGGGGCCAGCACAGATACGCAGTATTTT; cdr3_aa: CASNPGGASTDTQYF
v_call: TRBV4-2; clone_size: NA; d_call: NA; j_call: TRBJ2-1; cdr3_nt: TGTGCCAGCAGCCAAGATCTTCCGGCGGGGCCCTACAATGAGCAGTTCTTC; cdr3_aa: CASSQDLPAGPYNEQFF
v_call: TRBV4-1; clone_size: NA; d_call: TRBD2; j_call: TRBJ2-1; cdr3_nt: TGCGCCAGCAGCCAAGGCTGGGCGGGAGGCTACAATGAGCAGTTCTTC; cdr3_aa: CASSQGWAGGYNEQFF